This entry lists 27 T cell receptor beta chains sequenced from one sample in a study of blood T cell repertoires in COVID-19. The method was immunoSEQ multiplex PCR; TCRdb's version includes in-frame clones alone and lacks a portion of them. Among about 150,000 clones listed, 65% to 90% were seen once. The sequencing input was peripheral blood. All receptors come from a woman in her 50s with acute or convalescent COVID-19.

V is TRBV6-5 and J is TRBJ2-1; possibly TRBD1 for D (6 bases). With 6 bases removed from V and 4 bases from J, the gap between germline ends came to 10 bases. Germline V lookup: CDR1 MNHEY, CDR2 SVGAGI. This CDR3 contains 13 residues. In nucleotides, the CDR3 is TGTGCCAGCAGCGCTACAGGGTACAATGAGCAGTTCTTC. Translated: CASSATGYNEQFF.

The chain joins TRBV11-2 to TRBJ2-1; D remains unclear. The CDR3 has 11 residues. The germline V gene has CDR1 SGHAT and CDR2 FQNNGV. The V end was cut by 2 bases, the J end by 9 bases, with 5 bases between. The CDR3 here is CASSLWSEQFF. CDR3 coding DNA: TGTGCCAGCAGCTTATGGAGTGAGCAGTTCTTC.

The chain has TRBV19 and TRBJ1-6; 7 bases agree with TRBD1. The CDR3 is 18 amino acids. Per the germline V gene, CDR1 is LNHDA and CDR2 is SQIVND (reference sequence). Trimming at V came to 5 bases and at J to 1 base, leaving 11 bases not matched to a gene. Here the CDR3 reads CASSSGQRDRSYNSPLHF. In nucleotides, the CDR3 is TGTGCCAGTAGTTCGGGACAGCGAGATCGTTCCTATAATTCACCCCTCCACTTT.

V usage is TRBV28 and J usage is TRBJ2-5; D may be TRBD1 (5 bases). The CDR3 extends over 14 amino acids. CDR1 is MDHEN, CDR2 SYDVKM, per germline. V was cut by 2 bases and J by 4 bases, with 11 bases left in between. The CDR3 DNA follows: TGTGCCAGCAGTTTACGGCAGGGCCCAGAGACCCAGTACTTC. It encodes CASSLRQGPETQYF. Supplemented by reference TRBV28 and TRBJ2-5, the full variable domain reads DVKVTQSSRYLVKRTGEKVFLECVQDMDHENMFWYRQDPGLGLRLIYFSYDVKMKEKGDIPEGYSVSREKKERFSLILESASTNQTSMYLCASSLRQGPETQYFGPGTRLLVL.

This clone occurred a few times. The CDR3 nucleotides read TGCGCCAGCAGCCCCGGGCCACAGGGTGGGGGTAATGGTGAAAAACTGTTTTTT. This translates into CASSPGPQGGGNGEKLFF. V is TRBV5-1 and J is TRBJ1-4; maybe TRBD1 (6 bases). Trimming pared 4 bases from V and 7 bases from J, leaving 26 bases between. Germline assignment: CDR1 SGHRS and CDR2 YFSETQ. The CDR3 length is 18 residues.

The chain uses TRBV6-4 and TRBJ2-7; 8 bases agree with TRBD2. CDR3 length: 16 amino acids. V shed 6 bases, J shed 0 bases, and the junction held 10 bases outside the gene matches. The germline CDR1 and CDR2 sequences are MRHNA and SNTAGT. CDR3: CASRPRGREVSYEQYF. The CDR3 region has the DNA TGTGCCAGCAGGCCCAGAGGGCGGGAGGTCTCCTACGAGCAGTACTTC.

The chain employs TRBV13 and TRBJ2-1, with 12 nucleotides matching TRBD1. The CDR3 totals 15 residues. J lost 8 bases, V lost 8 bases, and 10 bases had no gene match. The germline CDR1 and CDR2 sequences are PRHDT and FYEKMQ (reference sequence). The chain's CDR3 is CASCRDRGLLDEQFF. The CDR3 coding sequence is TGTGCCAGCTGCCGGGACAGGGGGCTTCTGGATGAGCAGTTCTTC. Looking up the rest from reference TRBV13 and TRBJ2-1 gives the full variable domain: AAGVIQSPRHLIKEKRETATLKCYPIPRHDTVYWYQQGPGQDPQFLISFYEKMQSDKGSIPDRFSAQQFSDYHSELNMSSLELGDSALYFCASCRDRGLLDEQFFGPGTRLTVL.

The chain combines TRBV9 with TRBJ1-2; 8 bases map to TRBD1. Germline V gene data show CDR1 as SGDLS and CDR2 as YYNGEE. V gave up 0 bases and J gave up 4 bases; unmatched junction bases: 11. The CDR3 sequence is 17 residues long. CDR3 loop: CASSVVDRAPVIYGYTF. CDR3 DNA: TGTGCCAGCAGCGTAGTGGACAGGGCCCCCGTTATCTATGGCTACACCTTC.

The V call is TRBV14, the J call TRBJ2-7; unclear D gene. Trimming took off 3 bases at V and 7 bases at J, with 13 bases between the two ends. This CDR3 contains 13 residues. CDR1 and CDR2 from the germline V gene are SGHDN and FVKESK. CDR3 nucleotides: TGTGCCAGCAGCCAGGCTAGGCTGAGTGAGCAGTACTTC. Its protein product is CASSQARLSEQYF.

The rearrangement uses TRBV11-2 and TRBJ2-3; D remains ambiguous. V was shortened by 3 bases and J by 3 bases, with 7 bases between the two germline ends. This CDR3 is built from 13 residues. The germline gives CDR1 SGHAT, CDR2 FQNNGV. CDR3 DNA sequence: TGTGCCAGCAGCTTTACTCGGACAGATACGCAGTATTTT. Its protein product is CASSFTRTDTQYF.

V gene TRBV6-2 or TRBV6-3 combines with J gene TRBJ2-7, with D tentatively TRBD1 (6 bases). Germline-derived CDR1 and CDR2 are MNHEY and SVGEGT. V was trimmed by 2 bases and J by 3 bases, leaving 17 bases between them. This CDR3 comprises 16 residues. The CDR3 sequence is CASSYGPLKGHYEQYF. The CDR3 DNA follows: TGTGCCAGCAGTTACGGGCCCCTTAAGGGACACTACGAGCAGTACTTC.

V gene TRBV6-2 or TRBV6-3 combines with J gene TRBJ1-1; no clear D. Trimming left V 0 bases short and J 3 bases short, with 11 bases between. Germline loops: CDR1 MNHEY, CDR2 SVGEGT. The CDR3 length is 15 residues. DNA of the CDR3: TGTGCCAGCAGTTACTCCCGGGGTCGGTACACTGAAGCTTTCTTT. Protein: CASSYSRGRYTEAFF.

This clone was seen just once. The chain uses TRBV6-4 and TRBJ2-5; the match to TRBD2 covers 11 bases. This CDR3 is 16 amino acids long. Germline V gene sequence: CDR1 MRHNA, CDR2 SNTAGT. V shed 2 bases, J shed 5 bases, and the junction held 7 bases outside the gene matches. The CDR3 bases are TGTGCCAGCAGTGACCTTAGCGGGGGGGACTCCGAGACCCAGTACTTC. Translated, it gives CASSDLSGGDSETQYF.

The chain couples TRBV7-3 to TRBJ1-4; D possibly corresponds to TRBD1 (5 bases). V gave up 0 bases and J gave up 3 bases, with 14 bases separating them. This CDR3 has 17 amino acids. In germline, CDR1 is SGHTA, CDR2 FQGTGA. CDR3 sequence reads: CASSLTKVLRANEKLFF. The CDR3, as DNA: TGTGCCAGCAGCTTAACGAAGGTTCTCAGGGCTAATGAAAAACTGTTTTTT.

The V and J genes are TRBV27 and TRBJ2-1; possible D gene TRBD2, 5 bases. Trimming left V 3 bases short and J 0 bases short, with 12 bases between. The germline V gene has CDR1 MNHEY and CDR2 SMNVEV (reference sequence). This CDR3 is 16 amino acids long. CDR3 residues: CASSFGTTSSYNEQFF. As DNA, the CDR3 is TGTGCCAGCAGTTTTGGTACCACTAGCTCCTACAATGAGCAGTTCTTC.

The rearrangement joins TRBV2 to TRBJ2-1, with TRBD2 identical over 7 bases. The J segment lost 0 bases and the V segment lost 6 bases, leaving 8 bases of the junction unmatched. The CDR3 length is 16 residues. Germline V gene lookup returns CDR1 SNHLY and CDR2 FYNNEI. The chain's CDR3 is CASRPIRLASYNEQFF. The CDR3 bases are TGTGCCAGCAGACCTATCCGACTAGCCTCCTACAATGAGCAGTTCTTC.

The CDR3 DNA sequence: TGTGCCAGTAGGGTACAGGGTTTACAGCCCCAGCATTTT. Protein sequence: CASRVQGLQPQHF. The genes are TRBV19 and TRBJ1-5; D is possibly TRBD1 (6 bases). V was cut by 6 bases and J by 7 bases, with 13 bases left in between. The CDR3 is 13 residues long. The germline gives CDR1 LNHDA, CDR2 SQIVND (reference sequence).

This chain connects TRBV3-1 (or the pseudogene TRBV3-2) to TRBJ1-3, with 8 bases that match TRBD1. After removal of 4 bases from V and 4 bases from J, the junction contained 6 bases not matched to a gene. The CDR3 has 15 residues. CDR1 and CDR2 (germline): LGHDT, YNNKEL (reference sequence). The CDR3 DNA follows: TGTGCCAGCAGCCCAATGACAGGGGTCGGAAACACCATATATTTT. It yields the protein CASSPMTGVGNTIYF.

The gene calls are TRBV9 and TRBJ1-5; a weak D match, TRBD1 (6 bases). With 3 bases removed from V and 2 bases from J, the gap between germline ends came to 12 bases. This CDR3 has 15 amino acids. CDR1 is SGDLS, CDR2 YYNGEE, per germline. Written as DNA, the CDR3 is TGTGCCAGCAGCGCCTCAGGGGACGGCAATCAGCCCCAGCATTTT. As protein: CASSASGDGNQPQHF. The variable domain in full, completed from reference TRBV9 and TRBJ1-5, reads DSGVTQTPKHLITATGQRVTLRCSPRSGDLSVYWYQQSLDQGLQFLIQYYNGEERAKGNILERFSAQQFPDLHSELNLSSLELGDSALYFCASSASGDGNQPQHFGDGTRLSIL.

CDR3 coding DNA: TGTGCCAGCAGTTCCACTAGCGGGAGGGCGGTTGAGCAGTTCTTC. Translated: CASSSTSGRAVEQFF. The J gene is TRBJ2-1, the V gene TRBV6-2 or TRBV6-3; 13 nucleotides align to TRBD2. V lost 4 bases to trimming and J lost 9 bases; unmatched junction nucleotides: 6. The CDR3 is 15 amino acids. Germline V gene data show CDR1 as MNHEY and CDR2 as SVGEGT.

This chain uses TRBV9 with TRBJ2-7; 10 bases match TRBD1. In germline, CDR1 is SGDLS, CDR2 YYNGEE. The CDR3 has 15 residues. The junction had 5 bases not matched to a gene; V was cut back by 5 bases and J by 0 bases. The CDR3 sequence: CASSLGQGDSYEQYF. DNA for the CDR3: TGTGCCAGCAGTCTTGGACAGGGGGACTCCTACGAGCAGTACTTC.

V gene TRBV6-6 combines with J gene TRBJ1-4, with D unresolved. Trimming removed 7 bases at V and 0 bases at J, with 15 bases between. CDR3 length equals 16 residues. Germline CDR1 and CDR2: MNHNY and SVGAGI (reference sequence). CDR3: CASTRYRIPTNEKLFF. The DNA of the CDR3 is TGTGCCAGCACGCGATACCGAATCCCAACTAATGAAAAACTGTTTTTT.

The rearrangement joins TRBV4-3 to TRBJ2-5, with 9 bases lining up with TRBD2. J was trimmed by 9 bases and V by 0 bases; bases with no gene match: 11. The CDR3 extends over 16 amino acids. CDR1 LGHNA and CDR2 YSLEER come from the germline V gene. The CDR3 bases are TGCGCCAGCAGCCAAGATGTCGGGACTAGCCCCTCGGCCCAGTACTTC. It encodes CASSQDVGTSPSAQYF.

The chain has TRBV7-2 and TRBJ2-7; TRBD1 matches at 7 bases. Trimming at V came to 5 bases and at J to 3 bases, leaving 7 bases not matched to a gene. Germline values: CDR1 SGHTA, CDR2 FQGNSA. The CDR3 covers 14 residues. CDR3 amino acids: CASSPQGTVYEQYF. The CDR3 DNA reads TGTGCCAGCAGCCCCCAGGGGACAGTCTACGAGCAGTACTTC. Using reference TRBV7-2 and TRBJ2-7 for the parts outside the CDR3, the full variable domain is GAGVSQSPSNKVTEKGKDVELRCDPISGHTALYWYRQSLGQGLEFLIYFQGNSAPDKSGLPSDRFSAERTGGSVSTLTIQRTQQEDSAVYLCASSPQGTVYEQYFGPGTRLTVT.

The chain has TRBV28 and TRBJ2-5, with TRBD1 matching 9 bases. Losses at the gene ends were 5 bases for V and 3 bases for J; bases not matched to a gene: 7. The CDR3 loop spans 15 amino acids. CDR1 MDHEN and CDR2 SYDVKM come from the germline V gene. The CDR3 DNA sequence: TGTGCCAGCAGTCCGGTGACAGGGGGGAAAGAGACCCAGTACTTC. Translated, it gives CASSPVTGGKETQYF. Full variable domain (missing parts from reference TRBV28 and TRBJ2-5): DVKVTQSSRYLVKRTGEKVFLECVQDMDHENMFWYRQDPGLGLRLIYFSYDVKMKEKGDIPEGYSVSREKKERFSLILESASTNQTSMYLCASSPVTGGKETQYFGPGTRLLVL.

CDR3 coding DNA: TGTGCCAGTGCCTCCGGCCAGGGCTTTAATTCACCCCTCCACTTT. Translating gives CASASGQGFNSPLHF. The gene calls are TRBV19 and TRBJ1-6, with D maybe TRBD1 (5 bases). CDR1 LNHDA and CDR2 SQIVND come from the germline V gene (reference sequence). The CDR3 totals 15 residues. The germline V and J ends were trimmed by 8 bases and 6 bases, with 17 bases remaining between them.

V usage is TRBV6-5 and J usage is TRBJ2-1, with D unclear. There are 14 residues in the CDR3. V was trimmed by 6 bases and J by 4 bases, leaving 13 bases between them. Germline V lookup: CDR1 MNHEY, CDR2 SVGAGI. The CDR3 DNA is TGTGCCAGCAGCCAGGTACAAGGATACAATGAGCAGTTCTTC. Translating gives CASSQVQGYNEQFF.